Shown below are 13 T cell receptor beta chains from a single sample sequenced in a study of OX40 agonist ivuxolimab in advanced cancers. This table comes from immunoSEQ multiplex PCR, and its TCRdb copy is limited to in-frame clones, with some not included. The sample shows 65,000 to 80,000 clones, more than 85% of them seen only once. The specimen comprised CD4+ or CD8+ T cells sorted from blood, sampled in a trial of the OX40 agonist ivuxolimab. These receptors came from an adult with an advanced solid tumor such as melanoma, head and neck, liver or kidney cancer.

The chain couples TRBV9 to TRBJ1-5, with D possibly being TRBD1 (6 bases). The CDR3 sequence is 17 residues long. CDR1 and CDR2 from the germline V gene are SGDLS and YYNGEE. V lost 0 bases and J 3 bases, leaving 16 bases between the germline ends. CDR3 protein: CASSVVGGGGPNQPQHF. CDR3 coding DNA: TGTGCCAGCAGCGTAGTAGGGGGAGGGGGTCCCAATCAGCCCCAGCATTTT.

The chain recombines TRBV7-3 with TRBJ2-3; D gene ambiguous. V was clipped by 1 base and J by 2 bases, with 10 bases between them. Germline CDR1 and CDR2: SGHTA and FQGTGA. The CDR3 contains 15 residues. CDR3 DNA: TGTGCCAGCAGCTTAATGGCTCTACACACAGATACGCAGTATTTT. Protein: CASSLMALHTDTQYF. The whole variable domain, remainder taken from reference TRBV7-3 and TRBJ2-3, is GAGVSQTPSNKVTEKGKYVELRCDPISGHTALYWYRQSLGQGPEFLIYFQGTGAADDSGLPNDRFFAVRPEGSVSTLKIQRTERGDSAVYLCASSLMALHTDTQYFGPGTRLTVL.

The chain employs TRBV7-6 and TRBJ1-3; no definite D call. Trimming cost V 5 bases and J 0 bases, with 14 bases left between them. Germline CDR1 reads SGHVS; CDR2 reads FNYEAQ. The CDR3 sequence is 16 residues long. The CDR3 DNA sequence: TGTGCCAGCAGCCCCTCCATTCTAAACTCTGGAAACACCATATATTTT. Amino acids: CASSPSILNSGNTIYF. The full variable domain, in which reference TRBV7-6 and TRBJ1-3 provide the parts outside the CDR3, is GAGVSQSPRYKVTKRGQDVALRCDPISGHVSLYWYRQALGQGPEFLTYFNYEAQQDKSGLPNDRFSAERPEGSISTLTIQRTEQRDSAMYRCASSPSILNSGNTIYFGEGSWLTVV.

The chain couples TRBV7-2 to TRBJ2-2; unclear D gene. This CDR3 has 17 amino acids. The germline gives CDR1 SGHTA, CDR2 FQGNSA. V lost 1 base and J lost 6, with 18 bases in between. The CDR3 DNA is TGTGCCAGCAGCTTAGTCGTCCTGAGCCAAGGTGCCGGGGAGCTGTTTTTT. Amino acid sequence: CASSLVVLSQGAGELFF.

This clone was detected only once. This chain links TRBV5-1 with TRBJ2-3, with D maybe TRBD1 (5 bases). This CDR3 is built from 15 residues. Trimming pared 5 bases from V and 0 bases from J, leaving 13 bases between. Per germline, CDR1 SGHRS and CDR2 YFSETQ. In DNA form, the CDR3 reads TGCGCCAGCAGTAGCTTTGGGGCTAGCACAGATACGCAGTATTTT. This codes for CASSSFGASTDTQYF.

Here the CDR3 DNA reads TGCGCCAGCAGCGCGAACACCGGGGAGCTGTTTTTT. Translating gives CASSANTGELFF. V gene TRBV10-1 combines with J gene TRBJ2-2; D unresolved. The CDR3 loop spans 12 amino acids. The germline CDR1 and CDR2 sequences are WNHNN and SYGVQD (reference sequence). The V and J ends lost 6 bases and 0 bases respectively, with 2 bases between them.

The DNA for the CDR3 is TGTGCCAGCAGTTACTCGACAGGCTATTCACCCCTCCACTTT. Encoded protein: CASSYSTGYSPLHF. V gene TRBV6-5 combines with J gene TRBJ1-6, with D perhaps matching TRBD1 (6 bases). The CDR3 sequence is 14 residues long. Trimming pared 0 bases from V and 8 bases from J, leaving 8 bases between. In germline, CDR1 is MNHEY, CDR2 SVGAGI.

The chain employs TRBV14 and TRBJ1-2; D is ambiguous. Germline-derived CDR1 and CDR2 are SGHDN and FVKESK. Trimming stripped 3 bases from V and 1 base from J, with 12 bases between. The CDR3 contains 15 residues. The CDR3: CASSHRAVFNYGYTF. The CDR3 DNA reads as TGTGCCAGCAGCCACCGGGCCGTCTTTAACTATGGCTACACCTTC.

V and J are TRBV10-3 and TRBJ1-2; a weak D match, TRBD1 (5 bases). Per germline, CDR1 ENHRY and CDR2 SYGVKD. V lost 10 bases and J 1 base, leaving 16 bases between the germline ends. The CDR3 is 14 residues long. In DNA, the CDR3 is TGTGCCACCAATCTTGACAGACTTAACTATGGCTACACCTTC. Protein: CATNLDRLNYGYTF.

This clone was detected once. This chain joins TRBV25-1 and TRBJ2-3, with D possibly matching TRBD2 (6 bases). Trimming shortened V by 1 base and J by 7 bases, and 15 bases separated the two germline ends. This CDR3 region has 15 residues. Looked up from germline, CDR1 is MGHDK and CDR2 is SYGVNS. Here the CDR3 DNA reads TGTGCCAGCAGTGAATGGTCCGGGGGAGCATATACGCAGTATTTT. Residues: CASSEWSGGAYTQYF. Drawing the rest from reference TRBV25-1 and TRBJ2-3, the complete variable domain is EADIYQTPRYLVIGTGKKITLECSQTMGHDKMYWYQQDPGMELHLIHYSYGVNSTEKGDLSSESTVSRIRTEHFPLTLESARPSHTSQYLCASSEWSGGAYTQYFGPGTRLTVL.

The CDR3 bases are TGTGCCAGCAGCGGACAGGGCCTTTCTGGGGCCAACGTCCTGACTTTC. As protein: CASSGQGLSGANVLTF. The rearrangement joins TRBV28 to TRBJ2-6; 8 nucleotides agree with TRBD1. V lost 6 bases to trimming and J lost 1 base; unmatched junction nucleotides: 5. The CDR3 sequence is 16 residues long. CDR1 is MDHEN, CDR2 SYDVKM, per germline.

J is TRBJ2-5 and V is TRBV11-2, with a possible D match to TRBD2 (7 bases). CDR1 and CDR2 (germline): SGHAT, FQNNGV. Trimming cost V 5 bases and J 4 bases, with 8 bases left between them. This CDR3 is 12 amino acids long. The CDR3 region is CASSRGGETQYF. Written as DNA, the CDR3 is TGTGCCAGCAGCAGGGGGGGAGAGACCCAGTACTTC.

The chain links TRBV4-1 to TRBJ1-5, with D perhaps matching TRBD1 (6 bases). CDR3 length equals 14 residues. Germline CDR1 MGHRA, CDR2 YSYEKL. V shed 1 base and J shed 7 bases, with 11 bases lying between them. For the CDR3, the DNA is TGCGCCAGCAGCCAAGTCGGGGGGCGACAGCCCCAGCATTTT. This gives the protein CASSQVGGRQPQHF.